A selection of T cell receptor beta chains follows, all from one sample in a study of control samples from healthy donors and cancer patients. Generated by immunoSEQ multiplex PCR, the TCRdb table keeps only in-frame clones and is missing some. The sample holds about 95,000 clones, 85% seen once. Source material: blood. Receptor source: a man aged 30-40 years in good health. Both conserved end residues are part of each CDR3. Each record gives: J gene, V gene, D gene, clone size, CDR3 DNA, CDR3 protein. A D gene is named only where the DNA matches it firmly. Size values are once, few and many counts, or a class for expanded clones, and some rows have none.

TRBJ2-5 TRBV10-3 TRBD1 - TGTGCCATCGCAGGGGGCGCGAGTGAGACCCAGTACTTC CAIAGGASETQYF
TRBJ1-2 TRBV5-1 - few TGCGCCAGCAATGGCGGGCGGACCGATAAAGCTAACTATGGCTACACCTTC CASNGGRTDKANYGYTF
TRBJ2-4 TRBV7-9 - - TGTGCCTCTCAAGGGACGGGTTTAAACATTCAGTACTTC CASQGTGLNIQYF
TRBJ1-4 TRBV4-2 - - TGTGCCAGCAGCCCGGACAGTCGGAATGAAAAACTGTTTTTT CASSPDSRNEKLFF
TRBJ1-3 TRBV6-5 - few TGTGCCAGCAGGACAGAAAACACCATATATTTT CASRTENTIYF
TRBJ2-7 TRBV28 TRBD1 - TGTGCCAGCAGTTTACGACAGGGAAGATCCTACGAGCAGTACTTC CASSLRQGRSYEQYF
TRBJ2-3 TRBV7-2 - - TGTGCCAGCAGCAGTTATAGCACAGATACGCAGTATTTT CASSSYSTDTQYF
TRBJ1-4 TRBV19 - - TGTGCCAGTAGCACCAGGGCAGATAATGAAAAACTGTTTTTT CASSTRADNEKLFF
TRBJ1-1 TRBV15 - - TGTGCCACCAGCGGAATGACAGAAGCTTTCTTT CATSGMTEAFF
TRBJ1-6 TRBV5-1 - - TGCGCCAGCAGCTTGGAAGGGACCTCCTATAATTCACCCCTCCACTTT CASSLEGTSYNSPLHF
TRBJ1-1 TRBV5-4 - - TGTGCCAGCAGCTTGAATGGCGCAGGGAGAATGGGAGCTTTCTTT CASSLNGAGRMGAFF
TRBJ1-4 TRBV3-1/TRBV3-2 TRBD1 once TGTGCCAGCAGACTTCAACAGGGGGAACTGTTTTTT CASRLQQGELFF
TRBJ2-5 TRBV20-1 TRBD2 once TGCAGTGCTAGTATTAGCGGGGAGACCCAGTACTTC CSASISGETQYF
TRBJ1-5 TRBV28 - - TGTGCCAGCAGCCCTGCGGATCAGCCCCAGCATTTT CASSPADQPQHF
TRBJ2-1 TRBV5-1 TRBD1 - TGCGCCAGCAGCTCTGGACAGGGTGGGACCTACAATGAGCAGTTCTTC CASSSGQGGTYNEQFF
TRBJ1-6 TRBV6-5 TRBD1 - TGTGCCAGCAGAACAGGGGATGAGGGGTCACCCCTCCACTTT CASRTGDEGSPLHF
TRBJ1-3 TRBV2 - - TGTGCCAGCTTCTACAGTGGCAGAGACACCATATATTTT CASFYSGRDTIYF
TRBJ1-4 TRBV5-1 TRBD1 - TGCGCCAGCAGCTTAGGCCAGGGGGGAAAACTGTTTTTT CASSLGQGGKLFF
TRBJ2-1 TRBV5-1 - - TGCGCCAGCAGCCCCAGGTTCAGCTCCTACAATGAGCAGTTCTTC CASSPRFSSYNEQFF
TRBJ2-6 TRBV19 TRBD1 - TGTGCCAGTAGTACCCTGGACAGGATCAGCTCTGGGGCCAACGTCCTGACTTTC CASSTLDRISSGANVLTF
TRBJ2-1 TRBV15 TRBD2 - TGTGCCACCAGCAGAGATGCTAGCGGGGGAAAATACAATGAGCAGTTCTTC CATSRDASGGKYNEQFF
TRBJ2-2 TRBV19 TRBD1 - TGTGCCAGTAGTATACTACAGGGGTCGAACACCGGGGAGCTGTTTTTT CASSILQGSNTGELFF
TRBJ2-3 TRBV9 - - TGTGCCAGCAGCGTAGTGGGGACCCGCACAGATACGCAGTATTTT CASSVVGTRTDTQYF
TRBJ1-5 TRBV2 - once TGTGCCAGCAGTGAAATAACGGTATCCAACAATCAGCCCCAGCATTTT CASSEITVSNNQPQHF
TRBJ1-2 TRBV10-3 - once TGTGCCATCAGTGAGGGTGACAGCCTCTATGGCTACACCTTC CAISEGDSLYGYTF
TRBJ1-4 TRBV19 - - TGTGCCAGTAGTTTTGGACTGGATTACGGGGAAAAACTGTTTTTT CASSFGLDYGEKLFF
TRBJ1-2 TRBV2 - few TGTGCCGGGGCTCCAGGGGACTATGGCTACACCTTC CAGAPGDYGYTF